The present TCR beta chain was sequenced within a study of blood T cells in healthy people across ages (dated by TCRdb to the mid-2010s). Describing the broader study: In model experiments, template switching captured about one uniquely barcoded TCR beta cDNA molecule for every two T cells. Using deep sequencing normalized with unique cDNA molecular identifiers, the study measured how TCR beta repertoire diversity changes with age. Donors were grouped into four age groups: young (average roughly 16 years), middle-aged (39), aged (62) and long-lived (approximately 78). Two additional independent replicas of 1 million unique cDNA reads from the same blood draw were analyzed for two donors (one aged 18 to 29 and one aged 80 or older). What the research found in general, with its limitations: Estimates of total diversity based on one million sequenced T cells were considered lower bounds and underestimates. Observed TCR beta diversity correlated strongly with the percentage of naive T cells measured by flow cytometry. Because profiling used bulk unsorted PBMCs, naive and antigen-experienced compartments could not be compared conclusively. Donor CMV infection status was unknown, potentially confounding age-related changes in expanded clonotypes. As age increased, observed TCR beta diversity per million T cells dropped in a roughly linear way, and a significant reduction was already evident by age 40. The long-lived group showed more naive CD4+ T cells, fewer expanded clones and increased TCR diversity than the aged group, suggesting age selection.

The germline V gene (reference sequence) specifies MNHNY as CDR1 and SVGAGI as CDR2. At the junction V is shortened by 2 bases and J by 4 bases, with 12 bases in between. From the cysteine up to the phenylalanine, the CDR3 has a length of 15 residues. Only the CDR3 part of the read is kept: 45 bases, read in frame from the first base. The roughly 39 donors, aged 6 to 90 years, were systemically healthy Caucasian individuals from Russia. Approximately 10 milliliters of peripheral blood were collected from each donor into EDTA-treated Vacutainer tubes. Ficoll-Paque density-gradient centrifugation was used to isolate PBMCs, with at least 7 million obtained per sample. Total RNA was extracted from PBMCs with Trizol reagent, with at least 6 micrograms obtained per sample. Naive CD45RAhigh/CD27high T cell percentages were measured by flow cytometry on a PBMC aliquot from every donor. For this clonotype: The antigen it binds to is not known. No base quality information exists; no much larger clone differs at one position.

Library generation was performed with 5' RACE. The run used an Illumina HiSeq 2500. The second PCR ran for roughly 6 to 11 cycles and used a J-beta primer mix along with a sample-barcoded 5' primer. Each TCR beta cDNA molecule received a unique molecular identifier from a template-switch 5' adaptor carrying 12 random nucleotides. Each sample yielded at least 2.5 million CDR3-containing paired-end reads. First-strand cDNA was synthesized from all RNA with the Mint cDNA synthesis kit, primed by a TRBC-specific oligonucleotide. After uracil-DNA glycosylase treatment, a first 18-cycle PCR used universal primers M1SS and BC2_uni_R on all cDNA. The published analysis was carried out like this. For normalization, 1 million high-quality reads were randomly selected from each sample, with every read carrying a distinct molecular identifier. Instead of being binned into consensus sequences, reads that shared molecular identifiers were thrown out. MiTCR, set to a Q25 quality threshold and the strictest error-elimination algorithm, was used for CDR3 identification, clonotype clustering and error correction. Lower-bound total TCR beta diversity was estimated with a nonparametric unseen species model using Euler transformation. The raw public data were reprocessed by TCRdb itself: fastp quality trimming at Q25, MiXCR clonotype calling, in-frame beta chains only. Merged by CDR3 protein, the rows form single entries marked with the most common genes and DNA. These V and J calls are TCRdb output, not the study's own analysis. The sample yields more than 750,000 distinct CDR3 sequences; about 28% were counted once. Clones ranked in the top ten supply 10% to 13% of the sample.

The same sample was also studied in work on T cells of mothers and their children. Reported in the second study: Donors were nine systemically healthy Caucasian individuals: three mothers and their six children. cDNA synthesis consumed the entire amount of extracted RNA, loaded at about 1.5 ug RNA in each 15 ul reaction. In the second PCR, the M1S primer introduced both the sample barcodes and 2-4 random nucleotides. More than 8 million TCR beta CDR3 reads were obtained from each mother, and roughly 3 million reads were obtained from each child. In both related and unrelated pairs, thymic selection shapes the output of TCR recombination in a similar way, with inherited differences having only a minor effect. Normalized repertoire overlap was always slightly but never significantly higher in related than unrelated mother-child pairs. Persistent microchimeric T cell clones were not detected, at a sensitivity of approximately 98 clones per million clonotypes. To look for features that set related mother-child pairs apart from unrelated individuals, the researchers ran deep NGS to compare the TCR beta repertoires of mothers and children. On average, the children were roughly 10 +/- 4 years old, while the mothers were 40 +/- 4 years old. After adapters were ligated using NEBNext reagents, the libraries underwent 100+100 nt paired-end sequencing on an Illumina HiSeq 2000. To avoid cross-contamination, the mother libraries and the child libraries were prepared a month apart and sequenced in separate runs. Between roughly 500,000 and 2,000,000 distinct TCR beta clonotypes were identified per donor. Naive TCR beta clonotypes were estimated from low-frequency clonotypes matched to each donor's FACS-determined naive share, without sorting.

The sequence was obtained from a woman aged 40 to 55 in good health. The rearranged segments are TRBV6-6 and TRBJ2-4; the D gene is perhaps TRBD2, on 5 matching bases. The material sequenced was blood. CDR3 sequence: CASSYQGGGKNIQYF. The DNA sequence is as follows: TGTGCCAGCAGTTACCAAGGCGGCGGGAAAAACATTCAGTACTTC.